These T cell receptor beta chains were read from a single sample in a study of cytomegalovirus exposure and HLA in healthy donors. TCRdb's copy holds only in-frame clones and misses some; the assay was immunoSEQ multiplex PCR. Of 57,000 or so clones listed, under 85% are singletons. The sample was PBMCs. The receptors were sampled from a man over 45 in good health and CMV-seropositive. Each CDR3 is given with its conserved first and last residue. Each record gives: J gene, clone size, D gene, V gene, CDR3 protein, CDR3 DNA. A D gene is named only where the DNA matches it firmly. Clone size is not always given. Where it is, it says once, few, many or a class for expanded clones.

j_call: TRBJ2-5
clone_size: NA
d_call: TRBD2
v_call: TRBV27
cdr3_aa: CASSLSGLAGGGETQYF
cdr3_nt: TGTGCCAGCAGTTTATCGGGGCTAGCGGGAGGCGGTGAGACCCAGTACTTC

j_call: TRBJ2-1
clone_size: NA
d_call: TRBD2
v_call: TRBV28
cdr3_aa: CASSSTGTSGTHEQFF
cdr3_nt: TGTGCCAGCAGTTCCACCGGGACTAGCGGGACCCATGAGCAGTTCTTC

j_call: TRBJ1-3
clone_size: NA
d_call: NA
v_call: TRBV21-1
cdr3_aa: CASSKFARGAISGNTIYF
cdr3_nt: NA

j_call: TRBJ2-5
clone_size: NA
d_call: TRBD2
v_call: TRBV29-1
cdr3_aa: CSVPGLAGTQEAQYF
cdr3_nt: TGCAGCGTTCCTGGACTAGCGGGGACCCAAGAGGCCCAGTACTTC

j_call: TRBJ1-2
clone_size: NA
d_call: NA
v_call: TRBV5-1
cdr3_aa: CASSPGRAVNYGYTF
cdr3_nt: TGCGCCAGCAGCCCTGGCAGGGCGGTTAACTATGGCTACACCTTC

j_call: TRBJ2-1
clone_size: once
d_call: NA
v_call: TRBV6-5
cdr3_aa: CASSLTAYNEQFF
cdr3_nt: TGTGCCAGCAGCTTAACAGCTTACAATGAGCAGTTCTTC

j_call: TRBJ1-3
clone_size: few
d_call: TRBD1
v_call: TRBV6-6
cdr3_aa: CASIQDRLLETIYF
cdr3_nt: TGTGCCAGCATCCAGGACAGGCTCCTTGAAACCATATATTTT

j_call: TRBJ1-2
clone_size: NA
d_call: NA
v_call: TRBV4-1
cdr3_aa: CASSRQRTYGYTF
cdr3_nt: TGCGCCAGCTCTCGACAGAGAACCTATGGCTACACCTTC

j_call: TRBJ1-5
clone_size: NA
d_call: NA
v_call: TRBV27
cdr3_aa: CASSFAGHGNQPQHF
cdr3_nt: TGTGCCAGCAGTTTTGCAGGGCACGGCAATCAGCCCCAGCATTTT

j_call: TRBJ1-2
clone_size: NA
d_call: TRBD1
v_call: TRBV5-1
cdr3_aa: CASSLNPTGGGYTF
cdr3_nt: TGCGCCAGCAGCTTGAACCCGACAGGGGGAGGCTACACCTTC

j_call: TRBJ1-2
clone_size: NA
d_call: TRBD1
v_call: TRBV27
cdr3_aa: CASSPLGQGARGYTF
cdr3_nt: TGTGCCAGCAGTCCCCTGGGACAGGGGGCTCGGGGCTACACCTTC

j_call: TRBJ2-7
clone_size: NA
d_call: NA
v_call: TRBV7-9
cdr3_aa: CSSSLATEYEQYF
cdr3_nt: TGTTCCAGCAGCTTAGCGACGGAGTACGAGCAGTACTTC

j_call: TRBJ2-3
clone_size: NA
d_call: NA
v_call: TRBV7-9
cdr3_aa: CASRFGTDTQYF
cdr3_nt: TGTGCCAGCAGATTCGGCACAGATACGCAGTATTTT

j_call: TRBJ1-1
clone_size: NA
d_call: NA
v_call: TRBV6-5
cdr3_aa: CASRGTFENTEAFF
cdr3_nt: TGTGCCAGCAGGGGGACTTTCGAGAACACTGAAGCTTTCTTT

j_call: TRBJ1-2
clone_size: NA
d_call: NA
v_call: TRBV6-1
cdr3_aa: CASRVKGIGGYTF
cdr3_nt: TGTGCCAGCAGGGTAAAGGGGATCGGTGGCTACACCTTC

j_call: TRBJ2-1
clone_size: NA
d_call: NA
v_call: TRBV4-3
cdr3_aa: CASSHDTIVLIYNEQFF
cdr3_nt: TGCGCCAGCAGCCACGATACCATCGTACTCATATACAATGAGCAGTTCTTC

j_call: TRBJ2-1
clone_size: NA
d_call: TRBD2
v_call: TRBV19
cdr3_aa: CASSIPSGINNEQFF
cdr3_nt: TGTGCCAGTAGTATTCCTAGCGGGATAAACAATGAGCAGTTCTTC

j_call: TRBJ1-2
clone_size: NA
d_call: TRBD1
v_call: TRBV6-5
cdr3_aa: CASRPRDRADYGYTF
cdr3_nt: TGTGCCAGCAGACCTCGGGACAGGGCAGACTATGGCTACACCTTC

j_call: TRBJ2-2
clone_size: NA
d_call: NA
v_call: TRBV7-2
cdr3_aa: CASSSGGGVTELTGELFF
cdr3_nt: TGTGCCAGCAGCTCCGGAGGGGGGGTTACGGAACTTACCGGGGAGCTGTTTTTT

j_call: TRBJ2-4
clone_size: NA
d_call: NA
v_call: TRBV18
cdr3_aa: CASSPVEAKNIQYF
cdr3_nt: TGTGCCAGCTCACCAGTCGAGGCCAAAAACATTCAGTACTTC

j_call: TRBJ2-1
clone_size: few
d_call: NA
v_call: TRBV7-3
cdr3_aa: CASSAGDVHNEQFF
cdr3_nt: TGTGCCAGCAGCGCAGGGGACGTCCACAATGAGCAGTTCTTC

j_call: TRBJ2-7
clone_size: NA
d_call: TRBD1
v_call: TRBV7-9
cdr3_aa: CASNPPTGLREQYF
cdr3_nt: TGTGCCAGCAATCCCCCGACAGGGTTGCGCGAGCAGTACTTC

j_call: TRBJ1-1
clone_size: NA
d_call: NA
v_call: TRBV6-4
cdr3_aa: CASSTPRGAKTEAFF
cdr3_nt: TGTGCCAGCAGTACACCCAGGGGCGCGAAGACTGAAGCTTTCTTT

j_call: TRBJ2-1
clone_size: NA
d_call: NA
v_call: TRBV15
cdr3_aa: CATSRDGAYNEQFF
cdr3_nt: TGTGCCACCAGCAGAGACGGAGCCTACAATGAGCAGTTCTTC

j_call: TRBJ2-7
clone_size: NA
d_call: TRBD1
v_call: TRBV7-8
cdr3_aa: CASSLADRGSYEQYF
cdr3_nt: TGTGCCAGCAGCTTAGCGGACAGGGGATCCTACGAGCAGTACTTC

j_call: TRBJ2-7
clone_size: NA
d_call: NA
v_call: TRBV13
cdr3_aa: CASSSTPRADDEQYF
cdr3_nt: TGTGCCAGCAGCTCCACACCGAGGGCCGATGACGAGCAGTACTTC

j_call: TRBJ1-1
clone_size: NA
d_call: NA
v_call: TRBV5-4
cdr3_aa: CASHRGGDGPVNTEAFF
cdr3_nt: TGTGCCAGCCATAGGGGAGGGGACGGCCCAGTGAACACTGAAGCTTTCTTT

j_call: TRBJ1-4
clone_size: once
d_call: NA
v_call: TRBV6-6
cdr3_aa: CASRLLATNEKLFF
cdr3_nt: TGTGCCAGCAGACTTCTAGCAACTAATGAAAAACTGTTTTTT

j_call: TRBJ1-2
clone_size: NA
d_call: TRBD1
v_call: TRBV5-1
cdr3_aa: CASNLDPGTGGQGYTF
cdr3_nt: TGCGCCAGCAATTTGGACCCCGGGACAGGGGGCCAGGGCTACACCTTC

j_call: TRBJ2-6
clone_size: few
d_call: NA
v_call: TRBV6-1
cdr3_aa: CASSLQGTGANVLTF
cdr3_nt: TGTGCCAGCAGTTTACAGGGAACTGGGGCCAACGTCCTGACTTTC

j_call: TRBJ2-5
clone_size: NA
d_call: TRBD2
v_call: TRBV28
cdr3_aa: CASSLYSGSSPRETQYF
cdr3_nt: TGTGCCAGCAGCCTATATAGCGGGAGCTCCCCCCGAGAGACCCAGTACTTC

j_call: TRBJ2-3
clone_size: NA
d_call: NA
v_call: TRBV21-1
cdr3_aa: CASSKEARRVATDTQYF
cdr3_nt: TGTGCCAGCAGCAAAGAGGCCAGGAGGGTTGCCACAGATACGCAGTATTTT

j_call: TRBJ2-2
clone_size: NA
d_call: NA
v_call: TRBV9
cdr3_aa: CASTRLDTNTGELFF
cdr3_nt: TGTGCCAGCACCCGACTCGATACGAACACCGGGGAGCTGTTTTTT

j_call: TRBJ2-2
clone_size: NA
d_call: TRBD1
v_call: TRBV18
cdr3_aa: CASSAGQARNTGELFF
cdr3_nt: TGTGCCAGCTCAGCGGGACAGGCAAGGAACACCGGGGAGCTGTTTTTT

j_call: TRBJ1-1
clone_size: NA
d_call: NA
v_call: TRBV4-3
cdr3_aa: CASSQDEPGMNTEAFF
cdr3_nt: TGCGCCAGCAGCCAAGATGAGCCAGGTATGAACACTGAAGCTTTCTTT

j_call: TRBJ2-3
clone_size: NA
d_call: TRBD2
v_call: TRBV10-3
cdr3_aa: CAIRTSGNTDTQYF
cdr3_nt: TGTGCCATTCGGACTAGCGGAAACACAGATACGCAGTATTTT

j_call: TRBJ2-5
clone_size: NA
d_call: TRBD1
v_call: TRBV7-9
cdr3_aa: CASRPGQGREGQETQYF
cdr3_nt: TGTGCCAGCAGGCCGGGACAGGGCAGAGAAGGCCAAGAGACCCAGTACTTC

j_call: TRBJ2-5
clone_size: NA
d_call: TRBD1
v_call: TRBV6-5
cdr3_aa: CASSYGTGSAETQYF
cdr3_nt: TGTGCCAGCAGTTACGGGACAGGGTCAGCAGAGACCCAGTACTTC

j_call: TRBJ2-3
clone_size: NA
d_call: TRBD2
v_call: TRBV18
cdr3_aa: CASSPLATSGGPRGFTDTQYF
cdr3_nt: TGTGCCAGCTCACCCCTGGCTACTAGCGGGGGGCCTAGAGGATTCACAGATACGCAGTATTTT

j_call: TRBJ1-6
clone_size: few
d_call: TRBD1
v_call: TRBV5-1
cdr3_aa: CASRIGQGLYNSPLHF
cdr3_nt: TGCGCCAGCAGAATCGGACAGGGGCTCTATAATTCACCCCTCCACTTT

j_call: TRBJ2-1
clone_size: NA
d_call: NA
v_call: TRBV18
cdr3_aa: CASSPGQNSYNEQFF
cdr3_nt: TGTGCCAGCTCACCGGGGCAGAACTCCTACAATGAGCAGTTCTTC

j_call: TRBJ1-4
clone_size: NA
d_call: NA
v_call: TRBV7-3
cdr3_aa: CASSPRETTTNEKLFF
cdr3_nt: TGTGCCAGCAGCCCCCGGGAGACTACAACTAATGAAAAACTGTTTTTT

j_call: TRBJ2-2
clone_size: NA
d_call: NA
v_call: TRBV19
cdr3_aa: CASSKSSVNTGELFF
cdr3_nt: TGTGCCAGTAGTAAGTCTAGCGTGAACACCGGGGAGCTGTTTTTT

j_call: TRBJ2-1
clone_size: NA
d_call: NA
v_call: TRBV27
cdr3_aa: CASSLAASSYNEQFF
cdr3_nt: TGTGCCAGCAGTTTGGCGGCGAGCTCCTACAATGAGCAGTTCTTC

j_call: TRBJ1-2
clone_size: once
d_call: TRBD1
v_call: TRBV19
cdr3_aa: CASSRQGVNYGYTF
cdr3_nt: TGTGCCAGTAGTAGGCAGGGGGTAAACTATGGCTACACCTTC

j_call: TRBJ2-1
clone_size: NA
d_call: NA
v_call: TRBV28
cdr3_aa: CASSFGGPSPLNEQFF
cdr3_nt: TGTGCCAGCAGTTTCGGGGGGCCCAGCCCGCTCAATGAGCAGTTCTTC

j_call: TRBJ1-1
clone_size: once
d_call: TRBD1
v_call: TRBV14
cdr3_aa: CASSQGQGANTEAFF
cdr3_nt: TGTGCCAGCAGCCAAGGACAGGGGGCGAACACTGAAGCTTTCTTT

j_call: TRBJ1-5
clone_size: NA
d_call: TRBD1
v_call: TRBV30
cdr3_aa: CAWSAGTGVQPQHF
cdr3_nt: TGTGCCTGGAGTGCCGGGACAGGGGTCCAGCCCCAGCATTTT

j_call: TRBJ1-2
clone_size: few
d_call: NA
v_call: TRBV4-1
cdr3_aa: CASSPEGNYGYTF
cdr3_nt: TGCGCCAGCAGCCCCGAGGGTAACTATGGCTACACCTTC

j_call: TRBJ2-7
clone_size: NA
d_call: NA
v_call: TRBV2
cdr3_aa: CASSPGLYYEQYF
cdr3_nt: TGTGCCAGCAGCCCGGGACTGTACTACGAGCAGTACTTC

j_call: TRBJ2-3
clone_size: once
d_call: NA
v_call: TRBV6-6
cdr3_aa: CASSYQTDTQYF
cdr3_nt: TGTGCCAGCAGTTACCAGACAGATACGCAGTATTTT

j_call: TRBJ2-7
clone_size: NA
d_call: TRBD2
v_call: TRBV5-4
cdr3_aa: CASSIGTSGEQYF
cdr3_nt: TGTGCCAGCAGCATAGGGACTAGCGGCGAGCAGTACTTC

j_call: TRBJ1-6
clone_size: NA
d_call: TRBD1
v_call: TRBV19
cdr3_aa: CASQRDRDSPLHF
cdr3_nt: TGTGCCAGTCAACGGGACAGAGATTCACCCCTCCACTTT

j_call: TRBJ2-1
clone_size: NA
d_call: NA
v_call: TRBV4-1
cdr3_aa: CASSQVPRVGNNNEQFF
cdr3_nt: TGCGCCAGCAGCCAAGTCCCAAGGGTCGGGAATAACAATGAGCAGTTCTTC

j_call: TRBJ2-5
clone_size: NA
d_call: NA
v_call: TRBV18
cdr3_aa: CASSPPQPRSEAQYF
cdr3_nt: TGTGCCAGCTCACCACCGCAGCCACGGTCGGAGGCCCAGTACTTC

j_call: TRBJ2-2
clone_size: NA
d_call: TRBD2
v_call: TRBV7-9
cdr3_aa: CASSPLGLAADTGELFF
cdr3_nt: TGTGCCAGCAGCCCCCTGGGACTAGCGGCTGACACCGGGGAGCTGTTTTTT

j_call: TRBJ1-3
clone_size: few
d_call: NA
v_call: TRBV6-5
cdr3_aa: CASSPGGSSGNTIYF
cdr3_nt: TGTGCCAGCAGCCCCGGAGGCAGCTCTGGAAACACCATATATTTT

j_call: TRBJ1-2
clone_size: once
d_call: TRBD1
v_call: TRBV7-9
cdr3_aa: CASSGTGQYYGYTF
cdr3_nt: TGTGCCAGCAGCGGAACGGGACAGTACTATGGCTACACCTTC

j_call: TRBJ2-5
clone_size: NA
d_call: TRBD1
v_call: TRBV6-1
cdr3_aa: CASSEHRGGETQYF
cdr3_nt: TGTGCCAGCAGTGAACACAGGGGCGGCGAGACCCAGTACTTC

j_call: TRBJ2-5
clone_size: once
d_call: NA
v_call: TRBV7-6
cdr3_aa: CASSLGPPARGGETQYF
cdr3_nt: TGTGCCAGCAGCTTAGGGCCCCCGGCGAGGGGGGGGGAGACCCAGTACTTC